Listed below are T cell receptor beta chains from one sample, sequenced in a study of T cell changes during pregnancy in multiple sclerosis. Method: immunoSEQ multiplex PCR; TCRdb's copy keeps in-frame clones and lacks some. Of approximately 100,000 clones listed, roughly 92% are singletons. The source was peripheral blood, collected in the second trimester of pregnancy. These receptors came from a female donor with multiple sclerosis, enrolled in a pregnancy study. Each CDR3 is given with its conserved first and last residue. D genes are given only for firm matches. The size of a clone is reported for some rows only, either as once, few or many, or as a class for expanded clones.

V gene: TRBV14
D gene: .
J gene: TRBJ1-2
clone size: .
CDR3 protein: CASSPRQSPGYTF
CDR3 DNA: TGTGCCAGCAGCCCCAGACAGTCTCCCGGCTACACCTTC

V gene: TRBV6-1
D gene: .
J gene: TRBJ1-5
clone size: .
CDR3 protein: CASSDGVRTVDSNQPQHF
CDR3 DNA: TGTGCCAGCAGTGATGGGGTTAGGACAGTAGATAGCAATCAGCCCCAGCATTTT

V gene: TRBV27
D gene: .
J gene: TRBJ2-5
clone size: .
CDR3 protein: CASSSWENQETQYF
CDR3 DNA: TGTGCCAGCAGTTCCTGGGAGAACCAAGAGACCCAGTACTTC

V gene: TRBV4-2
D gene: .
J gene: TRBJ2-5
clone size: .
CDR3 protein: CASSQAGSQETQYF
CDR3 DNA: TGTGCCAGCAGCCAAGCCGGGAGCCAAGAGACCCAGTACTTC

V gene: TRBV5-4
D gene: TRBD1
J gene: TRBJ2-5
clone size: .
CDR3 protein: CASSLPGQGEETQYF
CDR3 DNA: TGTGCCAGCAGCCTACCGGGACAGGGGGAAGAGACCCAGTACTTC

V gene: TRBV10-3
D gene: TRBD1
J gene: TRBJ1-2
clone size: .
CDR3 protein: CAILDQTAGQGDYGYTF
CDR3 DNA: TGTGCCATCCTAGACCAAACTGCGGGACAGGGGGACTATGGCTACACCTTC

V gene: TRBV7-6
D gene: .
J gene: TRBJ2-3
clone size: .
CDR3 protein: CASSLAGSTDTQYF
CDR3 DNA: TGTGCCAGCAGCTTAGCGGGCAGCACAGATACGCAGTATTTT

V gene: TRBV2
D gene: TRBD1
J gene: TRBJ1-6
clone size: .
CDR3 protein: CASSRTGSSYNSPLHF
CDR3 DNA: TGTGCCAGCAGTAGGACAGGGAGCTCCTATAATTCACCCCTCCACTTT

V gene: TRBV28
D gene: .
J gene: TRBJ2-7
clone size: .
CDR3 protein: CASSPPGGDSFEQYF
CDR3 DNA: TGTGCCAGCAGCCCTCCGGGGGGCGACTCGTTCGAGCAGTACTTC

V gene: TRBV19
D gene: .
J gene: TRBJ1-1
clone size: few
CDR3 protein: CATRGNTEAFF
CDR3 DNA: TGTGCCACAAGAGGAAACACTGAAGCTTTCTTT

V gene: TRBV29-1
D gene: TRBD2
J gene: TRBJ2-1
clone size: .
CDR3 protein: CSVENTSGKRSYNEQFF
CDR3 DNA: TGCAGCGTTGAAAACACTAGCGGGAAAAGGTCCTACAATGAGCAGTTCTTC

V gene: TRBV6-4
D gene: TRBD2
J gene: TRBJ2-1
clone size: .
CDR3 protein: CASGTGTSGRNEQFF
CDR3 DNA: TGTGCCAGCGGGACTGGGACTAGCGGGAGAAATGAGCAGTTCTTC

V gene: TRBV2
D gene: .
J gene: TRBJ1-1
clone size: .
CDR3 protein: CASSREAAMNPEAFF
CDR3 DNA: TGTGCCAGCAGTCGCGAGGCAGCTATGAACCCTGAAGCTTTCTTT

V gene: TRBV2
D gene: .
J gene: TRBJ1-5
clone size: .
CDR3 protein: CASSLTGTRNQPQHF
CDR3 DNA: TGTGCCAGCAGTCTAACAGGGACCCGCAATCAGCCCCAGCATTTT

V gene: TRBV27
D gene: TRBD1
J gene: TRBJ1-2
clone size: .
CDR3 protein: CASSLAGGVNYGYTF
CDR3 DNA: TGTGCCAGCAGTTTGGCAGGGGGCGTTAACTATGGCTACACCTTC

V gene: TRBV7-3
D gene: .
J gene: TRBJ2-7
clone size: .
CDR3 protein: CASSPTRAYEQYF
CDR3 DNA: TGTGCCAGCAGCCCGACGAGGGCCTACGAGCAGTACTTC

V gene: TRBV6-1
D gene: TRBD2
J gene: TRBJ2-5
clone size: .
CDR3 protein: CASSEARGGAGETQYF
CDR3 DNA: TGTGCCAGCAGTGAAGCGCGGGGGGGCGCGGGGGAGACCCAGTACTTC

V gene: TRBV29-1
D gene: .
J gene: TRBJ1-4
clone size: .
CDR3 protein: CSVGTEGNEKLFF
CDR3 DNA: TGCAGCGTTGGGACAGAGGGTAATGAAAAACTGTTTTTT

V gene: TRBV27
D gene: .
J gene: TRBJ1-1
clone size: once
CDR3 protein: CASNLSPGNTEAFF
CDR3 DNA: TGTGCCAGCAATTTATCTCCCGGGAACACTGAAGCTTTCTTT

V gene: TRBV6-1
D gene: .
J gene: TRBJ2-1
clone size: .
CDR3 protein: CASSELASFYNEQFF
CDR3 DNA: TGTGCCAGCAGTGAATTAGCTAGCTTCTACAATGAGCAGTTCTTC

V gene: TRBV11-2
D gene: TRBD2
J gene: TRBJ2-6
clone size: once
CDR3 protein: CASSLGRGGNSGANVLTF
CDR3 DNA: TGTGCCAGCAGCTTAGGACGGGGGGGGAACTCTGGGGCCAACGTCCTGACTTTC

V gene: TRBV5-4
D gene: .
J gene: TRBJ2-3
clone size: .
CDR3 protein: CASSWGARELILDTQYF
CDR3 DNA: TGTGCCAGCAGCTGGGGAGCTCGGGAATTAATTTTGGATACGCAGTATTTT

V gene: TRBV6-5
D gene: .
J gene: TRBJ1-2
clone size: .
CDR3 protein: CASSYSGREFYGYTF
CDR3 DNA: TGTGCCAGCAGTTATTCGGGCAGGGAATTCTATGGCTACACCTTC

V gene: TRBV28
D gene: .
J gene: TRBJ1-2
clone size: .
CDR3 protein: CASSAGSYGYTF
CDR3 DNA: TGTGCCAGCAGTGCAGGTTCTTATGGCTACACCTTC

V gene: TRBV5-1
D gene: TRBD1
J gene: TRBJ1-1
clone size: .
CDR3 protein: CASSPGTGSWDTEAFF
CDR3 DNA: TGCGCCAGCAGCCCAGGGACAGGGAGTTGGGACACTGAAGCTTTCTTT

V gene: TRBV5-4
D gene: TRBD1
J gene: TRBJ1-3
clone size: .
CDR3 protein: CASSPTGGVNSGNTIYF
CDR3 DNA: TGTGCCAGCAGCCCGACAGGGGGAGTAAACTCTGGAAACACCATATATTTT

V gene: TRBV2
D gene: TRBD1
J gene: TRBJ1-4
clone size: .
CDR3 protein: CASSADRGVGEKLFF
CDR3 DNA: TGTGCCAGCAGCGCTGACAGGGGCGTCGGTGAAAAACTGTTTTTT